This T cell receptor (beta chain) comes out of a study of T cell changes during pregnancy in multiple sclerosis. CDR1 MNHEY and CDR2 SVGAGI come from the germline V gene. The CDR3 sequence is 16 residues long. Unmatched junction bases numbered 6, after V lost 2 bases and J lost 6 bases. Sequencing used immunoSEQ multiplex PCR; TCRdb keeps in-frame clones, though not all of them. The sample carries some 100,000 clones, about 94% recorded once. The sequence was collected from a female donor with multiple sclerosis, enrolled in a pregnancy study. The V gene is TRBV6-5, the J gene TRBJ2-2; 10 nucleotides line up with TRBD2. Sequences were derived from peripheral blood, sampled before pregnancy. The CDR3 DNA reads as TGTGCCAGCAGTTACAAATCTAGCGGGAGACCCGGGGAGCTGTTTTTT. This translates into CASSYKSSGRPGELFF.